This is a list of T cell receptor beta chains from one sample in a study of CD8+ T cells in alopecia areata. Assay used: immunoSEQ multiplex PCR; TCRdb lists only in-frame clones, some missing. The data show approximately 58,000 clones, with 44% seen just once and just over 50% held by the top ten. The sequenced sample consisted of NKG2D-low CD8+ T cells sorted from blood. Every receptor here comes from a human donor with alopecia areata. CDR3s include the opening cysteine and the closing phenylalanine or tryptophan. Fields, in order: D gene, clone size, V gene, J gene, CDR3 DNA, CDR3 protein. D genes are given only for firm matches. Expanded clones are given a class, and other clones once, few, many or no size at all.

D: TRBD1; size: -; V: TRBV29-1; J: TRBJ2-7; DNA: TGCAGCGTTTTGACAGGGGCGCTCGGTTACGAGCAGTACTTC; CDR3: CSVLTGALGYEQYF
D: TRBD2; size: -; V: TRBV5-1; J: TRBJ2-5; DNA: TGCGCCAGCAGCTTGGAAGGGGCGGGGGACGTCAAAGAGACCCAGTACTTC; CDR3: CASSLEGAGDVKETQYF
D: TRBD2; size: -; V: TRBV13; J: TRBJ2-5; DNA: TGTGCCAGCAGCTTCCACCTAGCGGGGAGACGAGAGACCCAGTACTTC; CDR3: CASSFHLAGRRETQYF
D: -; size: -; V: TRBV27; J: TRBJ1-1; DNA: TGTGCCAGCAGGGGCATGAACACTGAAGCTTTCTTT; CDR3: CASRGMNTEAFF
D: -; size: -; V: TRBV29-1; J: TRBJ2-2; DNA: TGCAGCGTGTACAGGGACTGGGCCGGGGAGCTGTTTTTT; CDR3: CSVYRDWAGELFF
D: -; size: -; V: TRBV5-4; J: TRBJ2-7; DNA: TGTGCCAGCAGCCATAAAACGACAAGCGAGCAGTACTTC; CDR3: CASSHKTTSEQYF
D: -; size: -; V: TRBV20-1; J: TRBJ2-1; DNA: TGCAGTGCGGAGAGGTTTTTTGAGCAGTTCTTC; CDR3: CSAERFFEQFF
D: TRBD2; size: -; V: TRBV29-1; J: TRBJ2-3; DNA: TGCAGCGTTGCGGGAGGGGGACTAGCGGGAGAAGATACGCAATATTTT; CDR3: CSVAGGGLAGEDTQYF
D: -; size: -; V: TRBV29-1; J: TRBJ2-7; DNA: TGCAGCGTTGTAAGGCAGGGGTACGAGCAGTACTTC; CDR3: CSVVRQGYEQYF
D: TRBD2; size: few; V: TRBV27; J: TRBJ2-7; DNA: TGTGCCAGCAGTTCCGTGACTAGCGGGAGCAACGAGCAGTACTTC; CDR3: CASSSVTSGSNEQYF
D: TRBD1; size: -; V: TRBV25-1; J: TRBJ1-1; DNA: TGTGCCAGCCACAGGGGGGGTTTTACTGAAGCTTTCTTT; CDR3: CASHRGGFTEAFF
D: TRBD1; size: -; V: TRBV7-6; J: TRBJ2-7; DNA: TGTGCCAGCAGCTTAAACGAGGGGGCGGCCTACGAGCAGTACTTC; CDR3: CASSLNEGAAYEQYF
D: TRBD1; size: -; V: TRBV7-9; J: TRBJ1-2; DNA: TGTGCCAGCAGCTCCGGGACAGGGTCGTATGGCTACACCTTC; CDR3: CASSSGTGSYGYTF
D: -; size: -; V: TRBV7-9; J: TRBJ2-3; DNA: TGTGCCAGCAGCTTGACCGGAGATACGCAGTATTTT; CDR3: CASSLTGDTQYF
D: -; size: -; V: TRBV29-1; J: TRBJ1-2; DNA: TGCAGCGTTGAACAGGCGGATAACTATGGCTACACCTTC; CDR3: CSVEQADNYGYTF
D: -; size: few; V: TRBV5-6; J: TRBJ2-5; DNA: TGTGCCAGCAGCTTATTGGAGACCCAGTACTTC; CDR3: CASSLLETQYF
D: -; size: few; V: TRBV7-9; J: TRBJ2-7; DNA: TGTGCCAGCAGCAACGGACGGGTACCCAGCTACGAGCAGTACTTC; CDR3: CASSNGRVPSYEQYF
D: TRBD2; size: few; V: TRBV2; J: TRBJ2-3; DNA: TGTGCCAGCAGTGAAACCTCCCGTCGGGGGGAAAATACGCAGTATTTT; CDR3: CASSETSRRGENTQYF
D: -; size: few; V: TRBV5-1; J: TRBJ2-7; DNA: TGCGCCAGCAGCTTGGAGGACATTCCCTACGAGCAGTACTTC; CDR3: CASSLEDIPYEQYF
D: -; size: -; V: TRBV5-1; J: TRBJ2-7; DNA: TGCGCCAGCAGCCTTACGACAGGTAGCGAGCAGTACTTC; CDR3: CASSLTTGSEQYF
D: -; size: few; V: TRBV29-1; J: TRBJ2-7; DNA: TGCAGCGTTGAGGGAAGGTTCTACGAGCAGTACTTC; CDR3: CSVEGRFYEQYF
D: -; size: few; V: TRBV6-6; J: TRBJ2-2; DNA: TGTGCCAGCAGTTACGGTCAGGGCGGGGAGCTGTTTTTT; CDR3: CASSYGQGGELFF
D: TRBD1; size: -; V: TRBV28; J: TRBJ2-2; DNA: TGTGCCAGCAGCACGACAGGGGGCCTGAACACCGGGGAGCTGTTTTTT; CDR3: CASSTTGGLNTGELFF
D: -; size: -; V: TRBV29-1; J: TRBJ1-1; DNA: TGCAGCGTCCACCCCCCCACAGTGAACACTGAAGCTTTCTTT; CDR3: CSVHPPTVNTEAFF
D: -; size: few; V: TRBV10-3; J: TRBJ1-5; DNA: TGTGCCATCAGTGGTCCAAATCAGCCCCAGCATTTT; CDR3: CAISGPNQPQHF
D: -; size: -; V: TRBV27; J: TRBJ2-2; DNA: TGTGCCAGCAGTGGGGGGACCTATAACACCGGGGAGCTGTTTTTT; CDR3: CASSGGTYNTGELFF
D: TRBD1; size: -; V: TRBV27; J: TRBJ2-7; DNA: TGTGCCACCATGGAAGGGGGCTCGGGGCAGTACTTC; CDR3: CATMEGGSGQYF
D: -; size: -; V: TRBV7-2; J: TRBJ1-2; DNA: TGTGCCAGCAGCGGGGGAGGGCAGCCTAACTATGGCTACACCTTC; CDR3: CASSGGGQPNYGYTF
D: -; size: few; V: TRBV29-1; J: TRBJ1-2; DNA: TGCAGCGTTGAAGGGGAAGGGGGTAACTATGGCTACACCTTC; CDR3: CSVEGEGGNYGYTF
D: -; size: -; V: TRBV30; J: TRBJ2-1; DNA: TGTGCCTGGGGCGATGGGGGCAATGAGCAGTTCTTC; CDR3: CAWGDGGNEQFF
D: TRBD2; size: few; V: TRBV29-1; J: TRBJ2-2; DNA: TGCAGCGTCCTAACCCTACTAGCGGGACCGGGGGAGCTGTTTTTT; CDR3: CSVLTLLAGPGELFF
D: -; size: -; V: TRBV7-9; J: TRBJ2-7; DNA: TGTGCCAGCAGCTTAGAAGGGTCCCCTTCCTACGAGCAGTACTTC; CDR3: CASSLEGSPSYEQYF
D: -; size: few; V: TRBV7-2; J: TRBJ2-7; DNA: TGTGCCAGCAGCTTCAATGCGTACGAGCAGTACTTC; CDR3: CASSFNAYEQYF
D: TRBD1; size: few; V: TRBV27; J: TRBJ2-1; DNA: TGTGCCAGCAGGACAGGGGGCGCGGGGCAGTTCTTC; CDR3: CASRTGGAGQFF
D: -; size: few; V: TRBV7-9; J: TRBJ1-1; DNA: TGTGCCAGCAGTCATCCCCTAGGAGACGAAGCTTTCTTT; CDR3: CASSHPLGDEAFF
D: -; size: -; V: TRBV7-2; J: TRBJ2-1; DNA: TGTGCCAGCAGCTTTAGGGGCATAGGCAATGAGCAGTTCTTC; CDR3: CASSFRGIGNEQFF
D: -; size: -; V: TRBV13; J: TRBJ2-3; DNA: TGTGCCAGCAGCACCCCCGGTCCAGATACGCAGTATTTT; CDR3: CASSTPGPDTQYF
D: TRBD1; size: -; V: TRBV7-9; J: TRBJ2-7; DNA: TGTGCCAGCAGCCTCGTACGGTACAGGGGGTCCTACGAGCAGTACTTC; CDR3: CASSLVRYRGSYEQYF
D: TRBD1; size: -; V: TRBV7-8; J: TRBJ2-7; DNA: TGTGCCAGCAGCGGACAGGGGGCGGGGTTGAGAGAGCAGTACTTC; CDR3: CASSGQGAGLREQYF
D: -; size: -; V: TRBV15; J: TRBJ2-4; DNA: TGTGCCACCAGCAGGGATTTCCAGGAACCAAACATTCAGTACTTC; CDR3: CATSRDFQEPNIQYF
D: -; size: few; V: TRBV28; J: TRBJ2-7; DNA: TGTGCCAGCAGTTTAATGGGGATCCCTTACGAGCAGTACTTC; CDR3: CASSLMGIPYEQYF
D: -; size: -; V: TRBV7-8; J: TRBJ2-5; DNA: TGTGCCAGCAGCCCGATAGGAGCGTTGCAAGAGACCCAGTACTTC; CDR3: CASSPIGALQETQYF
D: TRBD1; size: once; V: TRBV18; J: TRBJ1-2; DNA: TGTGCCAGCTCACCAATCGACAGGGCCACTAACTATGGCTACACCTTC; CDR3: CASSPIDRATNYGYTF
D: -; size: -; V: TRBV27; J: TRBJ2-5; DNA: TGTGCCAGCAGGCCGCTACGGGGTTACCAAGAGACCCAGTACTTC; CDR3: CASRPLRGYQETQYF
D: -; size: -; V: TRBV9; J: TRBJ1-1; DNA: TGTGCCAGCAGCGTATCCGGGTTCAACACTGAAGCTTTCTTT; CDR3: CASSVSGFNTEAFF
D: -; size: -; V: TRBV4-2; J: TRBJ2-2; DNA: TGTGCCAGCAGCGGTGAGACACAGAACACCGGGGAGCTGTTTTTT; CDR3: CASSGETQNTGELFF
D: TRBD2; size: few; V: TRBV7-2; J: TRBJ2-3; DNA: TGTGCCAGCAGCGAACGAACTAGCGGGAGCATTGGAGATACGCAGTATTTT; CDR3: CASSERTSGSIGDTQYF
D: TRBD2; size: few; V: TRBV6-5; J: TRBJ2-1; DNA: TGTGCCAGCAGTTCCGCGGGAGCTCTGTACAATGAGCAGTTCTTC; CDR3: CASSSAGALYNEQFF
D: -; size: few; V: TRBV29-1; J: TRBJ2-1; DNA: TGCAGCGTTGACGAGGAGGGATACAATGAGCAGTTCTTC; CDR3: CSVDEEGYNEQFF
D: -; size: few; V: TRBV18; J: TRBJ2-7; DNA: TGTGCCAGCTCCCAAAACGGCCGACAATGGGACGAGCAGTACTTC; CDR3: CASSQNGRQWDEQYF
D: -; size: -; V: TRBV11-3; J: TRBJ1-1; DNA: TGTGCCAGCAGCTTAACGGGGAACACTGAAGCTTTCTTT; CDR3: CASSLTGNTEAFF
D: -; size: few; V: TRBV7-9; J: TRBJ2-2; DNA: TGTGCCAGCAGCATAAGTGGGCTGTTTTTT; CDR3: CASSISGLFF
D: -; size: -; V: TRBV25-1; J: TRBJ1-2; DNA: TGTGCCTCACAGACAGGCGAAAACAACTATGGCTACACCTTC; CDR3: CASQTGENNYGYTF
D: -; size: -; V: TRBV5-1; J: TRBJ2-7; DNA: TGCGCCAGCAGCTTTGGGGACGGATCTTACGAGCAGTACTTC; CDR3: CASSFGDGSYEQYF
D: -; size: once; V: TRBV9; J: TRBJ1-1; DNA: TGTGCCAGCAGCGTATTTGGGGGTACCAGCACTGAAGCTTTCTTT; CDR3: CASSVFGGTSTEAFF
D: TRBD1; size: few; V: TRBV6-5; J: TRBJ2-1; DNA: TGTGCCAGCAGTTATGGGACAGGGGGCCAGGAGCAGTTCTTC; CDR3: CASSYGTGGQEQFF